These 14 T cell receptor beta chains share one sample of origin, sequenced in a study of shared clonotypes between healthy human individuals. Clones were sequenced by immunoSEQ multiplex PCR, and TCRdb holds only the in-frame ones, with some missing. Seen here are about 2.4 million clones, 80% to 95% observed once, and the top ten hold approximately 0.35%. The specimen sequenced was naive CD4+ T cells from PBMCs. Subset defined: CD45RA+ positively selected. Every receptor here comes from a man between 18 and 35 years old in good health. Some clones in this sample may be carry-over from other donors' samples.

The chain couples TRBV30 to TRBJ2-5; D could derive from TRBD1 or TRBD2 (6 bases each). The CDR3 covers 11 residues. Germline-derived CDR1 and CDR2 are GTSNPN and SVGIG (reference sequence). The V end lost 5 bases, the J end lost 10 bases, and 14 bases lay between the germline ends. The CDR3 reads CAWGEGGDQYF. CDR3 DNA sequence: TGTGCCTGGGGCGAGGGGGGTGACCAGTACTTC.

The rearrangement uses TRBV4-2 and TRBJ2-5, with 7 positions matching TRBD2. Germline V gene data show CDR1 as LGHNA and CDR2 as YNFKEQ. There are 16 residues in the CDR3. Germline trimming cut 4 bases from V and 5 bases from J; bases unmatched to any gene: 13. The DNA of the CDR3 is TGTGCCAGCAGCCGGGGGGGAGCGGGCCCGGAGGAGACCCAGTACTTC. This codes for CASSRGGAGPEETQYF.

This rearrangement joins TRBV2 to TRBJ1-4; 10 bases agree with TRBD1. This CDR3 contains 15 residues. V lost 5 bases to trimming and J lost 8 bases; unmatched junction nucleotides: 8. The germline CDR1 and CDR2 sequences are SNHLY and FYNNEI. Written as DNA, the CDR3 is TGTGCCAGCAGTTTTGACAGGGGGCAAGGAGAAAAACTGTTTTTT. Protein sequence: CASSFDRGQGEKLFF.

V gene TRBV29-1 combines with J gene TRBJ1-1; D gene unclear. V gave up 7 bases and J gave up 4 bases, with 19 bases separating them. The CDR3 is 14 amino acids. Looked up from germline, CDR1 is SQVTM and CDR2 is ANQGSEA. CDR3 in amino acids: CSAVENRASTEAFF. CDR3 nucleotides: TGCAGCGCTGTTGAAAACCGGGCCTCCACTGAAGCTTTCTTT.

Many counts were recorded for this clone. The CDR3 loop reads CASSLGTSGRLGTDTQYF. In nucleotides, the CDR3 is TGCGCCAGCAGCTTGGGGACTAGCGGGAGATTGGGCACAGATACGCAGTATTTT. The chain carries TRBV5-1 and TRBJ2-3, with TRBD2 matching 13 bases. Germline-derived CDR1 and CDR2 are SGHRS and YFSETQ. The CDR3 loop spans 18 amino acids. J lost 1 base, V lost 0 bases, and 5 bases had no gene match.

CDR3 region: CATSDPGSASGANVLTF. CDR3 nucleotides: TGTGCCACGAGTGATCCAGGTTCAGCTTCTGGGGCCAACGTCCTGACTTTC. The genes are TRBV19 and TRBJ2-6; D remains unclear. This CDR3 is 17 amino acids long. V was pared by 10 bases and J by 1 base, with 20 bases between. CDR1 is LNHDA and CDR2 is SQIVND in the germline V gene (reference sequence).

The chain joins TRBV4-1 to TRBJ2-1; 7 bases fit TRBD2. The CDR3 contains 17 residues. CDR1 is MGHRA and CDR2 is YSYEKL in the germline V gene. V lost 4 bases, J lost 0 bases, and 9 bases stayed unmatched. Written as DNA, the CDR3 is TGCGCCAGCAGCCTCATCTCGGGAGGAAGCTCCTACAATGAGCAGTTCTTC. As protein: CASSLISGGSSYNEQFF.

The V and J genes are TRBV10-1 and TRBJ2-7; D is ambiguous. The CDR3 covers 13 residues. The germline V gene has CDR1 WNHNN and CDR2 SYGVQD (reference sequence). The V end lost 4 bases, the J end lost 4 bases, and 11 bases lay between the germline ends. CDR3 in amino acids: CASSGQVGYEQYF. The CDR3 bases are TGCGCCAGCAGTGGTCAGGTAGGGTACGAGCAGTACTTC.

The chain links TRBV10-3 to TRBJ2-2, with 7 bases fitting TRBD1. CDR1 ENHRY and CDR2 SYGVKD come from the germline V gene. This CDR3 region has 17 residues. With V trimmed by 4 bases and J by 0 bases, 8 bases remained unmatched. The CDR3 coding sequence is TGTGCCATCAGTGCAAATCGGCAGGGGGCGAACACCGGGGAGCTGTTTTTT. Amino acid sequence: CAISANRQGANTGELFF.

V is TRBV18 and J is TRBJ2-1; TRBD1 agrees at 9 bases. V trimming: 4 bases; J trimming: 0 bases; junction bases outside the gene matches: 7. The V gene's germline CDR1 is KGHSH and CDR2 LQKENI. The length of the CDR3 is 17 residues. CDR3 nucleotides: TGTGCCAGCTCACTTCGGGGGACAGGGAGCTCCTACAATGAGCAGTTCTTC. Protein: CASSLRGTGSSYNEQFF.

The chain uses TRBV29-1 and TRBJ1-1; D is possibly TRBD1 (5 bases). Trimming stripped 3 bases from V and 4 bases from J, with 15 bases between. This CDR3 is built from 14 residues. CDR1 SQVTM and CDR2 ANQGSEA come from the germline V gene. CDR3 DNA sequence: TGCAGCGTTGATGTGGTTTACGGGGCCACTGAAGCTTTCTTT. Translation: CSVDVVYGATEAFF.

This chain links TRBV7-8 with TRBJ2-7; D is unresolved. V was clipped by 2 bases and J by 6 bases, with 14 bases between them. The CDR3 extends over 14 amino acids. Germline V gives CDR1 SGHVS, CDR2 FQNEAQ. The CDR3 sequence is CASSLRAHNSEQYF. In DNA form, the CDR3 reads TGTGCCAGCAGCTTAAGGGCCCATAATAGCGAGCAGTACTTC.

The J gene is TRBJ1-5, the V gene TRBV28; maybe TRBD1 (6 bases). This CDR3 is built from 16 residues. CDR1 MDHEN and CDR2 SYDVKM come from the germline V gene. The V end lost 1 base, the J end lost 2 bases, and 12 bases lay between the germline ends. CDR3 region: CASSLSAGVGNQPQHF. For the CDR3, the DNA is TGTGCCAGCAGTTTATCGGCAGGGGTAGGCAATCAGCCCCAGCATTTT.

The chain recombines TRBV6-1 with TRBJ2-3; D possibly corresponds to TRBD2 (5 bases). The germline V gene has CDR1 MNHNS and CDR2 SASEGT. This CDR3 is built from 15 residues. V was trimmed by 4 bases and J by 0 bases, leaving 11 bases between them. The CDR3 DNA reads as TGTGCCAGCAGTGTAAGCGGATTCAGCACAGATACGCAGTATTTT. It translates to CASSVSGFSTDTQYF.